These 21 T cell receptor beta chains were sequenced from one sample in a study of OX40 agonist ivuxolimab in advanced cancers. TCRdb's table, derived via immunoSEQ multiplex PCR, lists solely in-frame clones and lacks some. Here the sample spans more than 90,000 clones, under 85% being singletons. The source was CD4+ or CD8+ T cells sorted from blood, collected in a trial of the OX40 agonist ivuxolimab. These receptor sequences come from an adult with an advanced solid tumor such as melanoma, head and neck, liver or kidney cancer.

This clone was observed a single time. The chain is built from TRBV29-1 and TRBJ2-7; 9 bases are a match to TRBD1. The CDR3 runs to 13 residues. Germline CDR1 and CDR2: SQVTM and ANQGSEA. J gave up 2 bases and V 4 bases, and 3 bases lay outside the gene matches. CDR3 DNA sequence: TGCAGCGTTGGGGGACAGGGTGCCTACGAGCAGTACTTC. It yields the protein CSVGGQGAYEQYF.

CDR3 residues: CASTPGGWGELFF. In nucleotides, the CDR3 is TGTGCCAGCACCCCGGGGGGATGGGGGGAGCTGTTTTTT. The chain recombines TRBV27 with TRBJ2-2; 7 bases match TRBD2. The ends lost 7 bases at V and 8 bases at J; junction bases unmatched: 7. CDR3 length equals 13 residues. From germline, CDR1 is MNHEY and CDR2 SMNVEV (reference sequence).

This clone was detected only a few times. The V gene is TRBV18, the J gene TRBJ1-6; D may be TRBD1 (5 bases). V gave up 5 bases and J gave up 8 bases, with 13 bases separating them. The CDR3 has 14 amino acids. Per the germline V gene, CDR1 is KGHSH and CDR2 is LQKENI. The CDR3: CASSSGPRDSPLHF. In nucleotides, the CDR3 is TGTGCCAGCTCATCGGGACCGAGAGATTCACCCCTCCACTTT.

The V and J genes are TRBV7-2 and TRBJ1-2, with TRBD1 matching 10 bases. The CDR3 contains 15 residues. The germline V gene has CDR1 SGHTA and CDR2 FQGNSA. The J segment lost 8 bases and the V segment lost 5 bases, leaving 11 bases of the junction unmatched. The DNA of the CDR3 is TGTGCCAGCAGCGGCCAGACAGGGGGCGCGGGAGGCTACACCTTC. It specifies CASSGQTGGAGGYTF.

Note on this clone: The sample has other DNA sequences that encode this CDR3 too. The CDR3 protein is CASSEVSGWGPGNTIYF. CDR3 DNA: TGTGCCAGCAGTGAAGTCTCCGGCTGGGGGCCTGGAAACACCATATATTTT. The chain couples TRBV6-1 to TRBJ1-3; D is perhaps TRBD1 (6 bases). There are 17 residues in the CDR3. The V gene's germline CDR1 is MNHNS and CDR2 SASEGT. Trimming pared 1 base from V and 2 bases from J, leaving 15 bases between.

The CDR3 reads CACNPGRVNEQFF. The CDR3 region has the DNA TGTGCCTGCAATCCGGGGAGGGTTAATGAGCAGTTCTTC. The chain joins TRBV6-1 to TRBJ2-1; 7 bases match TRBD2. The CDR3 sequence is 13 residues long. Germline CDR1 is MNHNS and CDR2 is SASEGT. J was trimmed by 7 bases and V by 11 bases; bases with no gene match: 11.

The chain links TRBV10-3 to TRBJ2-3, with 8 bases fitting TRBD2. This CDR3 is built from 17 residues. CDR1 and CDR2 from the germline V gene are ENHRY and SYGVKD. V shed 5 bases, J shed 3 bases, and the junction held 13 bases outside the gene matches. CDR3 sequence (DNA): TGTGCCATCAGTAATTCGAAGGGTAGCGGGATAACAGATACGCAGTATTTT. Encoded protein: CAISNSKGSGITDTQYF.

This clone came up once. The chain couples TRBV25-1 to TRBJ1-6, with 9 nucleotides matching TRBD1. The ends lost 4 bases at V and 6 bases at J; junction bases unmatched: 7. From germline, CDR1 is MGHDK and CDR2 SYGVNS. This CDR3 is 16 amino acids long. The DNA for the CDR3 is TGTGCCAGCAGTGGAACACAGGGGGCAGGTAATTCACCCCTCCACTTT. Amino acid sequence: CASSGTQGAGNSPLHF.

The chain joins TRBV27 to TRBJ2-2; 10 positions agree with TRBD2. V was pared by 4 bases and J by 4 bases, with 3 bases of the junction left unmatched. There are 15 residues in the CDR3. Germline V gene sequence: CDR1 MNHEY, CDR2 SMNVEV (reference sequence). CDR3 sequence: CASSSPSGSTGELFF. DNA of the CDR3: TGTGCCAGCAGTTCTCCTAGCGGGAGCACCGGGGAGCTGTTTTTT.

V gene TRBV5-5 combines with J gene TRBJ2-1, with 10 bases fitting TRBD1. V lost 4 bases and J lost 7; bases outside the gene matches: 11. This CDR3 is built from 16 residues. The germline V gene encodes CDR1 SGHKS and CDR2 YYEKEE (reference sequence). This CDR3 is CASSKRPGTGENEQFF. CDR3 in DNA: TGTGCCAGCAGCAAACGGCCCGGGACAGGGGAAAATGAGCAGTTCTTC.

CDR3: CASSSGQGGYEQYF. DNA for the CDR3: TGTGCCAGCAGTTCAGGGCAGGGGGGATACGAGCAGTACTTC. The genes are TRBV7-2 and TRBJ2-7; tentatively, D is TRBD1 (7 bases). The CDR3 contains 14 residues. Between the trimmed V and J ends, which lost 6 bases and 4 bases, there was a span of 16 bases. Looked up from germline, CDR1 is SGHTA and CDR2 is FQGNSA.

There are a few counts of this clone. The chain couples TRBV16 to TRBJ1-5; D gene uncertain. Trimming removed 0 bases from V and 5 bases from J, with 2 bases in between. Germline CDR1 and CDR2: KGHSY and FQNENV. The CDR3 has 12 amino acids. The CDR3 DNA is TGTGCCAGCAGCCAATCTGATCAGCCCCAGCATTTT. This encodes CASSQSDQPQHF.

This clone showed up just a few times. Written as DNA, the CDR3 is TGTGCCAGCAGCTTACAGGGTTACAATGAGCAGTTCTTC. Protein: CASSLQGYNEQFF. The V call is TRBV7-9, the J call TRBJ2-1; possibly TRBD1 for D (5 bases). Germline assignment: CDR1 SEHNR and CDR2 FQNEAQ (reference sequence). Trimming took 2 bases from V and 4 from J, leaving 6 bases between them. The CDR3 is made up of 13 amino acids.

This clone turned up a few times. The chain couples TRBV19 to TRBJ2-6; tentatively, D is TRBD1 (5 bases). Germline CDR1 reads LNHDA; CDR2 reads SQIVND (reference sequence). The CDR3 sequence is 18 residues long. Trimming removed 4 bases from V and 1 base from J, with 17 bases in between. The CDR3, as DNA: TGTGCCAGTAGTACGCAGGGTCGCCGAAGGTCTGGGGCCAACGTCCTGACTTTC. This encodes CASSTQGRRRSGANVLTF.

In nucleotides, the CDR3 is TGCACCAACCAGGGGGCGGGAGCTTTCTTT. Protein product: CTNQGAGAFF. The genes are TRBV1 and TRBJ1-1; the table's D gene call, TRBD1, was not cross checked with the DNA. TRBV1 is a known pseudogene. The CDR3 consists of 10 residues.

In nucleotides, the CDR3 is TGTGCCACCAGCAGAGATTTTGCTAGCGGGGAGTATACGCAGTATTTT. Translating gives CATSRDFASGEYTQYF. The genes are TRBV15 and TRBJ2-3; 9 bases map to TRBD2. Germline trimming cut 0 bases from V and 7 bases from J; bases unmatched to any gene: 8. Germline V gene data show CDR1 as LNHNV and CDR2 as YYDKDF (reference sequence). This CDR3 is built from 16 residues.

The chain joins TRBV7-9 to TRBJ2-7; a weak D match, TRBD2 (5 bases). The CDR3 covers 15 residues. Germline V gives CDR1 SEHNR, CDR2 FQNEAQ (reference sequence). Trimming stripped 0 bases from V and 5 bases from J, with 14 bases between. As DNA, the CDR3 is TGTGCCAGCAGCTTAGCGCAAACGGGAATGGACGAGCAGTACTTC. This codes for CASSLAQTGMDEQYF.

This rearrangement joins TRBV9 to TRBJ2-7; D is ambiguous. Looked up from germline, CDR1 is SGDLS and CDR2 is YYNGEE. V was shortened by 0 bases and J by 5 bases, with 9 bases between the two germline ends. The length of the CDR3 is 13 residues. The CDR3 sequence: CASSVDRSHEQYF. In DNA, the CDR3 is TGTGCCAGCAGCGTAGATAGGAGCCACGAGCAGTACTTC.

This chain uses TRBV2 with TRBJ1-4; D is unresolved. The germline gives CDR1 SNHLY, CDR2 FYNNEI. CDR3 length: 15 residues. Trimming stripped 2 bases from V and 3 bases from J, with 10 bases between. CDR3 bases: TGTGCCAGCAGTGAATTTCTGGTAGCTAATGAAAAACTGTTTTTT. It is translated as CASSEFLVANEKLFF.

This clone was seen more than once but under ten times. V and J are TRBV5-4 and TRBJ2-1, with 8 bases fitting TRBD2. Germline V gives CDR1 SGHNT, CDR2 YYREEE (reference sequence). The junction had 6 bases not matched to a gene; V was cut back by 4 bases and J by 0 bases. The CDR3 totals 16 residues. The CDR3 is CASSRGGLSSYNEQFF. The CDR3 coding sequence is TGTGCCAGCAGCCGGGGGGGTCTCAGCTCCTACAATGAGCAGTTCTTC.

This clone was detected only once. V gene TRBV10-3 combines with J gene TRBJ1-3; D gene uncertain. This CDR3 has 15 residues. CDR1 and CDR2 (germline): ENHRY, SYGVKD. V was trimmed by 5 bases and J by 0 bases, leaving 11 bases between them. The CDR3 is CAISTDTFSGNTIYF. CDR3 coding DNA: TGTGCCATCAGTACTGACACTTTCTCTGGAAACACCATATATTTT.